This entry lists 17 T cell receptor beta chains sequenced from one sample in a study of post-analysis software for immune sequencing data. Broader study findings: Patients carried a handful of TRBV segments more frequently than controls did, and TRBV5-6, TRBV5-1 and TRBV20-1 were among them.

These TCRs are of unknown antigen specificity. Unique molecular identifiers featured in each of the TCR beta cDNA libraries. From the PCR reads, TCRdb called clonotypes with MiXCR, one entry per CDR3 protein. Among around 400,000 distinct CDR3 sequences, 30% to 45% were seen once, and the ten largest hold 13%. The sample consisted of blood. The receptors were gathered from a girl between 10 and 17 years old with multiple sclerosis.

The J gene is TRBJ2-7, the V gene TRBV5-1; 11 positions match TRBD1. CDR1 is SGHRS and CDR2 is YFSETQ in the germline V gene. V lost 3 bases to trimming and J lost 7 bases; unmatched junction nucleotides: 9. The CDR3 runs 15 residues. The CDR3 DNA reads as TGCGCCAGCAGCTCTCTTGGACAGGGGGCTGGGGAGCAGTACTTC. Translating it yields CASSSLGQGAGEQYF.

This clonotype was recorded at least ten times. V gene TRBV7-8 combines with J gene TRBJ2-5; D ambiguous. The CDR3 is 14 residues long. Trimming removed 5 bases at V and 2 bases at J, with 12 bases between. The germline gives CDR1 SGHVS, CDR2 FQNEAQ. CDR3 bases: TGTGCCAGCAGCCCTTCCGGGCTGCAAGAGACCCAGTACTTC. Translated, it gives CASSPSGLQETQYF.

The DNA of the CDR3 is TGTGCCAGCAGTTCGACAGGGCTCACAGATACGCAGTATTTT. Protein product: CASSSTGLTDTQYF. This chain joins TRBV6-6 and TRBJ2-3; the match to TRBD1 covers 7 bases. J gave up 2 bases and V 4 bases, and 3 bases lay outside the gene matches. This CDR3 contains 14 residues. Germline V gene sequence: CDR1 MNHNY, CDR2 SVGAGI (reference sequence).

The CDR3 spells CATRDREHNQPQHF. The CDR3 region has the DNA TGTGCCACCAGGGACAGGGAACACAATCAGCCCCAGCATTTT. The chain employs TRBV15 and TRBJ1-5; 8 bases agree with TRBD1. Germline V gene sequence: CDR1 LNHNV, CDR2 YYDKDF (reference sequence). Trimming at V came to 6 bases and at J to 3 bases, leaving 4 bases not matched to a gene. The CDR3 sequence is 14 residues long. Supplemented by reference TRBV15 and TRBJ1-5, the full variable domain reads DAMVIQNPRYQVTQFGKPVTLSCSQTLNHNVMYWYQQKSSQAPKLLFHYYDKDFNNEADTPDNFQSRRPNTSFCFLDIRSPGLGDTAMYLCATRDREHNQPQHFGDGTRLSIL.

This CDR3 is CASTPGGANEKLFF. The CDR3, as DNA: TGTGCCAGCACTCCAGGGGGGGCTAATGAAAAACTGTTTTTT. This chain joins TRBV2 and TRBJ1-4; 7 nucleotides agree with TRBD1. With V trimmed by 7 bases and J by 3 bases, 5 bases remained unmatched. CDR3 length equals 14 residues. Germline V gene sequence: CDR1 SNHLY, CDR2 FYNNEI.

Note on this clonotype: A much larger clonotype is one base distant, so this may be a read error. V gene TRBV7-3 combines with J gene TRBJ2-6, with D possibly being TRBD1 (5 bases). V gave up 5 bases and J gave up 0 bases, with 8 bases separating them. In germline, CDR1 is SGHTA, CDR2 FQGTGA. The CDR3 sequence is 15 residues long. In DNA form, the CDR3 reads TGTGCCAGCAGCGAAGACAGCTCTGGGGCCAACGTCCTGACTTTC. Its protein is CASSEDSSGANVLTF.

The CDR3 sequence: CASSASELISYEQYF. The CDR3 DNA sequence: TGTGCCAGCAGCGCCTCGGAGCTCATCTCCTACGAGCAGTACTTC. The V gene is TRBV2, the J gene TRBJ2-7; D uncertain. Germline-derived CDR1 and CDR2 are SNHLY and FYNNEI. The CDR3 consists of 15 residues. Between the trimmed V and J ends, which lost 6 bases and 0 bases, there was a span of 15 bases.

The chain uses TRBV7-2 and TRBJ2-7; no reliable D call. This CDR3 has 12 residues. The V end was cut by 2 bases, the J end by 7 bases, with 9 bases between. Germline V CDR1 and CDR2: SGHTA, FQGNSA. The CDR3 protein is CASSLRQTEQYF. The CDR3 DNA reads TGTGCCAGCAGCTTACGGCAGACGGAGCAGTACTTC.

The chain is built from TRBV28 and TRBJ2-5; D is undetermined. Trimming removed 6 bases from V and 2 bases from J, with 13 bases in between. The CDR3 is 14 amino acids. Germline values: CDR1 MDHEN, CDR2 SYDVKM. The CDR3 DNA reads as TGTGCCAGCAGCCCCTATGAGGTACAAGAGACCCAGTACTTC. The encoded protein is CASSPYEVQETQYF. Full variable domain (outside the CDR3, taken from reference TRBV28 and TRBJ2-5): DVKVTQSSRYLVKRTGEKVFLECVQDMDHENMFWYRQDPGLGLRLIYFSYDVKMKEKGDIPEGYSVSREKKERFSLILESASTNQTSMYLCASSPYEVQETQYFGPGTRLLVL.

This chain uses TRBV18 with TRBJ1-4; a possible D gene is TRBD1 (6 bases). Trimming took 1 base from V and 3 from J, leaving 12 bases between them. This CDR3 is 16 amino acids long. CDR1 KGHSH and CDR2 LQKENI come from the germline V gene. Here the CDR3 DNA reads TGTGCCAGCTCACCACGACAGGCCGAGGCTAATGAAAAACTGTTTTTT. It yields the protein CASSPRQAEANEKLFF.

This chain joins TRBV3-1 and TRBJ2-5; D uncertain. Germline V gene lookup returns CDR1 LGHDT and CDR2 YNNKEL (reference sequence). The V end lost 4 bases, the J end lost 1 base, and 4 bases lay between the germline ends. This CDR3 has 12 residues. CDR3 coding DNA: TGTGCCAGCAGCCGGCTCCAAGAGACCCAGTACTTC. Protein: CASSRLQETQYF.

This clonotype came up a few times. The chain is built from TRBV12-3 or TRBV12-4 and TRBJ1-2; D is ambiguous. This CDR3 contains 12 residues. V lost 3 bases to trimming and J lost 8 bases, with 10 bases between them. The CDR3 loop is CASSFEGRGYTF. The CDR3, as DNA: TGTGCCAGCAGTTTTGAGGGAAGAGGCTACACCTTC.

CDR3 sequence (DNA): TGCAGTGCTACCGAAGGGAGGGGGTCCTTTTATTCACCCCTCCACTTT. Translating gives CSATEGRGSFYSPLHF. The chain uses TRBV20-1 and TRBJ1-6, with D perhaps TRBD1 (6 bases). The V end lost 4 bases, the J end lost 8 bases, and 21 bases lay between the germline ends. CDR1 DFQATT and CDR2 SNEGSKA come from the germline V gene (reference sequence). The CDR3 sequence is 16 residues long.

Concerning this clonotype itself: A single base separates this from a much larger clone, so it may be a read error. The rearrangement links TRBV25-1 to TRBJ2-5; D could derive from TRBD1 or TRBD2 (6 bases each). Germline CDR1 and CDR2: MGHDK and SYGVNS. V was cut by 2 bases and J by 9 bases, with 25 bases left in between. The length of the CDR3 is 17 residues. CDR3 protein: CASSEGLGGLGAEAQYF. CDR3 in DNA: TGTGCCAGCAGTGAAGGTTTGGGGGGCCTCGGGGCGGAGGCCCAGTACTTC. The whole variable domain, filled in from reference TRBV25-1 and TRBJ2-5, reads EADIYQTPRYLVIGTGKKITLECSQTMGHDKMYWYQQDPGMELHLIHYSYGVNSTEKGDLSSESTVSRIRTEHFPLTLESARPSHTSQYLCASSEGLGGLGAEAQYFGPGTRLLVL.

The chain joins TRBV18 to TRBJ2-7; 9 bases are a match to TRBD1. The J segment lost 1 base and the V segment lost 5 bases, leaving 9 bases of the junction unmatched. Germline-derived CDR1 and CDR2 are KGHSH and LQKENI. The CDR3 is 16 amino acids. The CDR3 DNA follows: TGTGCCAGCTCAGACGCCGGGACAGGGCATTCCTACGAGCAGTACTTC. This translates into CASSDAGTGHSYEQYF.

V is TRBV4-2 and J is TRBJ2-7; 13 positions agree with TRBD2. CDR3 length: 17 amino acids. Germline CDR1 and CDR2: LGHNA and YNFKEQ. The trim removed 0 bases at V and 1 base at J, leaving 3 bases unmatched. CDR3 nucleotides: TGTGCCAGCAGCCAAGAAACTAGCGGGGGGGCTTCCTACGAGCAGTACTTC. Protein: CASSQETSGGASYEQYF.

The V call is TRBV20-1, the J call TRBJ1-1, with D possibly being TRBD1 (5 bases). This CDR3 comprises 12 residues. The V gene's germline CDR1 is DFQATT and CDR2 SNEGSKA (reference sequence). The germline V and J ends were trimmed by 6 bases and 5 bases, with 13 bases remaining between them. CDR3 DNA: TGCAGTGCCTTACAGGAAGCGACTGAAGCTTTCTTT. It specifies CSALQEATEAFF.